The 25 T cell receptor beta chains below come from one sample, sequenced in a study of blood T cell repertoires in COVID-19. The repertoire was sequenced with immunoSEQ multiplex PCR; TCRdb's copy has only in-frame clones and lacks some. The data hold roughly 250,000 clones, with about 80% observed a single time. Material for sequencing was peripheral blood. These TCRs come from a woman at least 80 years old with acute or convalescent COVID-19.

This rearrangement joins TRBV3-1 (or the pseudogene TRBV3-2) to TRBJ1-1, with D perhaps matching TRBD1 (5 bases). V lost 0 bases and J 10 bases, leaving 18 bases between the germline ends. CDR1 and CDR2 (germline): LGHDT, YNNKEL (reference sequence). The length of the CDR3 is 15 residues. CDR3 coding DNA: TGTGCCAGCAGCCAAGAGCGGGGCAGCGGAGTTCCAGCTTTCTTT. This gives the protein CASSQERGSGVPAFF.

The chain uses TRBV27 and TRBJ2-1, with D possibly being TRBD1 (6 bases). CDR1 is MNHEY and CDR2 is SMNVEV in the germline V gene (reference sequence). CDR3 length: 14 amino acids. V shed 5 bases and J shed 8 bases, with 16 bases lying between them. This chain's CDR3 is CASSPTGYFDEQFF. DNA of the CDR3: TGTGCCAGCAGTCCCACAGGGTACTTCGATGAGCAGTTCTTC.

The chain has TRBV15 and TRBJ2-7, with 7 nucleotides matching TRBD2. The trim removed 1 base at V and 0 bases at J, leaving 9 bases unmatched. The CDR3 covers 17 residues. Germline lookup yields CDR1 LNHNV and CDR2 YYDKDF (reference sequence). CDR3 sequence: CATSRGDYYPLSYEQYF. The CDR3 nucleotides read TGTGCCACCAGCAGAGGGGACTACTACCCCCTCTCCTACGAGCAGTACTTC.

The V and J genes are TRBV5-5 and TRBJ2-7; D call uncertain. This CDR3 is built from 14 residues. The germline CDR1 and CDR2 sequences are SGHKS and YYEKEE (reference sequence). The V gene lost 4 bases and the J gene lost 2 bases, with 13 bases spanning the gap. CDR3 amino acids: CASSASELTYEQYF. The CDR3 bases are TGTGCCAGCAGCGCCAGCGAGCTTACCTACGAGCAGTACTTC. The full variable domain, with the rest looked up from reference TRBV5-5 and TRBJ2-7, is DAGVTQSPTHLIKTRGQQVTLRCSPISGHKSVSWYQQVLGQGPQFIFQYYEKEERGRGNFPDRFSARQFPNYSSELNVNALLLGDSALYLCASSASELTYEQYFGPGTRLTVT.

V is TRBV6-6 and J is TRBJ1-1; 7 bases align to TRBD1. The CDR3 is 17 residues long. The J segment lost 1 base and the V segment lost 5 bases, leaving 13 bases of the junction unmatched. The germline V gene has CDR1 MNHNY and CDR2 SVGAGI (reference sequence). This CDR3 reads CASSPRTGLLGNTEAFF. The CDR3 nucleotides are TGTGCCAGCAGTCCCAGGACAGGCCTATTGGGGAACACTGAAGCTTTCTTT.

The chain links TRBV4-2 to TRBJ2-1, with D perhaps TRBD2 (6 bases). Deletions cut 0 bases from V and 10 bases from J, with 10 bases between. CDR1 is LGHNA and CDR2 is YNFKEQ in the germline V gene. The CDR3 is 13 amino acids. CDR3 loop: CASSQDRAGEQFF. CDR3 in DNA: TGTGCCAGCAGCCAAGATCGCGCGGGAGAGCAGTTCTTC.

The chain employs TRBV12-3 or TRBV12-4 and TRBJ2-1; 8 bases fit TRBD1. Trimming at V came to 5 bases and at J to 5 bases, leaving 2 bases not matched to a gene. The CDR3 totals 13 residues. The CDR3: CASSPDRDNEQFF. DNA for the CDR3: TGTGCCAGCAGTCCGGACAGGGACAATGAGCAGTTCTTC.

This chain links TRBV20-1 with TRBJ2-1; D might be TRBD2 (5 bases). The CDR3 spans 15 residues. V lost 6 bases to trimming and J lost 0 bases, with 15 bases between them. Germline V gene lookup returns CDR1 DFQATT and CDR2 SNEGSKA (reference sequence). CDR3 bases: TGCAGTGCAAGTAGAGGGCGGTTCTCCTACAATGAGCAGTTCTTC. Its translation: CSASRGRFSYNEQFF.

The rearrangement joins TRBV6-5 to TRBJ2-3, with TRBD1 as a possible D gene (5 bases). This CDR3 is 14 amino acids long. CDR1 is MNHEY and CDR2 is SVGAGI in the germline V gene. Trimming removed 6 bases from V and 2 bases from J, with 12 bases in between. The CDR3 spells CASSQGRDTDTQYF. Here the CDR3 DNA reads TGTGCCAGCAGCCAGGGCAGGGACACAGATACGCAGTATTTT.

The genes are TRBV5-1 and TRBJ1-4, with 8 bases that match TRBD1. The germline V gene has CDR1 SGHRS and CDR2 YFSETQ. This CDR3 has 16 amino acids. V dropped 6 bases and J dropped 8; count of bases not matched to a gene: 15. As DNA, the CDR3 is TGCGCCAGCAAAACAGGGGGAAGTCGAGGTAACGAAAAACTGTTTTTT. Amino acids: CASKTGGSRGNEKLFF.

The chain joins TRBV19 to TRBJ2-3; the D is unclear. CDR3 length: 12 amino acids. Per the germline V gene, CDR1 is LNHDA and CDR2 is SQIVND (reference sequence). V lost 9 bases and J lost 4, with 11 bases in between. This chain's CDR3 is CASRRTSDTQYF. The CDR3 DNA sequence: TGTGCCAGCCGGAGAACATCAGATACGCAGTATTTT. The variable domain in full, completed from reference TRBV19 and TRBJ2-3, reads DGGITQSPKYLFRKEGQNVTLSCEQNLNHDAMYWYRQDPGQGLRLIYYSQIVNDFQKGDIAEGYSVSREKKESFPLTVTSAQKNPTAFYLCASRRTSDTQYFGPGTRLTVL.

This clone came up once. This chain joins TRBV11-2 and TRBJ1-2, with 10 nucleotides matching TRBD1. This CDR3 contains 16 residues. Germline V gene data show CDR1 as SGHAT and CDR2 as FQNNGV. V dropped 2 bases and J dropped 4; count of bases not matched to a gene: 7. The CDR3, as DNA: TGTGCCAGCAGCTTATACCCGACAGGGGGCGGCTATGGCTACACCTTC. This codes for CASSLYPTGGGYGYTF.

The chain uses TRBV11-2 and TRBJ2-1, with 7 bases fitting TRBD2. In germline, CDR1 is SGHAT, CDR2 FQNNGV. V dropped 1 base and J dropped 9; count of bases not matched to a gene: 3. This CDR3 is 13 amino acids long. The CDR3 is CASSLVLAGEQFF. Written as DNA, the CDR3 is TGTGCCAGCAGCTTAGTGTTAGCGGGTGAGCAGTTCTTC.

The gene calls are TRBV3-1 (or the pseudogene TRBV3-2) and TRBJ1-4; TRBD1 agrees at 7 bases. The trim removed 6 bases at V and 7 bases at J, leaving 8 bases unmatched. The CDR3 runs 14 residues. Looked up from germline, CDR1 is LGHDT and CDR2 is YNNKEL (reference sequence). Here the CDR3 reads CASRATGQGEKLFF. In DNA, the CDR3 is TGTGCCAGCAGAGCGACAGGGCAGGGTGAAAAACTGTTTTTT.

J is TRBJ2-5 and V is TRBV18; TRBD1 is a possible D gene (6 bases). The CDR3 has 15 amino acids. Trimming stripped 3 bases from V and 2 bases from J, with 13 bases between. Germline values: CDR1 KGHSH, CDR2 LQKENI. CDR3 residues: CASSPQTGRQETQYF. CDR3 nucleotides: TGTGCCAGCTCACCTCAGACAGGAAGACAAGAGACCCAGTACTTC.

The V call is TRBV3-1 (or the pseudogene TRBV3-2), the J call TRBJ2-1, with D maybe TRBD2 (5 bases). Germline values: CDR1 LGHDT, CDR2 YNNKEL (reference sequence). CDR3 length equals 12 residues. V dropped 5 bases and J dropped 8 bases, with 10 bases sitting between them. In DNA, the CDR3 is TGTGCCAGCAGCAAACTAGATCATGAGCAGTTCTTC. Protein product: CASSKLDHEQFF.

The chain joins TRBV7-9 to TRBJ1-2; D remains unclear. V lost 7 bases, J lost 6 bases, and 9 bases lay in between. CDR3 length equals 11 residues. Germline CDR1 is SEHNR and CDR2 is FQNEAQ (reference sequence). The CDR3 DNA is TGTGCCAGCACTTTACAAAATGGCTACACCTTC. This codes for CASTLQNGYTF.

This chain connects TRBV2 to TRBJ2-5; 7 bases align to TRBD1. Losses at the gene ends were 6 bases for V and 1 base for J; bases not matched to a gene: 8. The CDR3 consists of 15 residues. Germline loops: CDR1 SNHLY, CDR2 FYNNEI. The DNA for the CDR3 is TGTGCCAGCAGCGGCCCGGGACAGATCCAAGAGACCCAGTACTTC. Residues: CASSGPGQIQETQYF. Full variable domain (rest looked up from reference TRBV2 and TRBJ2-5): EPEVTQTPSHQVTQMGQEVILRCVPISNHLYFYWYRQILGQKVEFLVSFYNNEISEKSEIFDDQFSVERPDGSNFTLKIRSTKLEDSAMYFCASSGPGQIQETQYFGPGTRLLVL.

This clone came up a few times. CDR3 sequence: CASSRDLTGRGELFF. The CDR3 region has the DNA TGTGCCAGCAGCCGTGACCTGACAGGAAGGGGGGAGCTGTTTTTT. The genes are TRBV7-8 and TRBJ2-2; the D gene is possibly TRBD1 (6 bases). CDR3 length: 15 residues. Per the germline V gene, CDR1 is SGHVS and CDR2 is FQNEAQ. The germline V and J ends were trimmed by 5 bases and 8 bases, with 18 bases remaining between them.

In its sample, this clone was seen a few times. The gene calls are TRBV30 and TRBJ2-3, with 9 bases matching TRBD1. Losses at the gene ends were 4 bases for V and 4 bases for J; bases not matched to a gene: 6. Germline V CDR1 and CDR2: GTSNPN, SVGIG (reference sequence). This CDR3 contains 14 residues. The CDR3 region is CAWNSGQGSDTQYF. In DNA, the CDR3 is TGTGCCTGGAACTCGGGACAGGGATCAGATACGCAGTATTTT.

The gene calls are TRBV5-1 and TRBJ2-3, with 8 bases fitting TRBD1. The V segment lost 5 bases and the J segment 9 bases; nucleotides outside the gene matches: 5. CDR3 length: 12 residues. Germline V lookup: CDR1 SGHRS, CDR2 YFSETQ. The CDR3 DNA reads TGCGCCAGCAGAGCGGACAGGGAGACGCAGTATTTT. This sequence encodes CASRADRETQYF.

In this sample, this clone turned up once. The chain uses TRBV5-6 and TRBJ2-4; 14 bases fit TRBD2. The germline CDR1 and CDR2 sequences are SGHDT and YYEEEE. The CDR3 runs to 16 residues. V gave up 7 bases and J gave up 1 base; unmatched junction bases: 4. The CDR3 DNA follows: TGTGCCAGCGGGACTAGCGGGGGTCTGGCCAAAAACATTCAGTACTTC. It specifies CASGTSGGLAKNIQYF.

This clone was picked up one time. The V and J genes are TRBV7-2 and TRBJ2-5; D remains ambiguous. V lost 8 bases and J lost 5, with 18 bases in between. The CDR3 runs 14 residues. CDR1 is SGHTA, CDR2 FQGNSA, per germline. The CDR3 sequence: CASQLSSLGETQYF. The CDR3 nucleotides are TGTGCCAGCCAGCTTAGCTCCCTCGGGGAGACCCAGTACTTC.

The chain links TRBV5-6 to TRBJ2-7; TRBD1 matches 8 bases. The CDR3 spans 12 residues. Trimming at V came to 4 bases and at J to 4 bases, leaving 1 base not matched to a gene. The V gene's germline CDR1 is SGHDT and CDR2 YYEEEE. The CDR3 region is CASSGTGYEQYF. The CDR3 coding sequence is TGTGCCAGCAGCGGGACAGGATACGAGCAGTACTTC.

This clone was detected a few times. The chain uses TRBV11-2 and TRBJ2-7; unclear D gene. The CDR3 totals 15 residues. The V and J ends lost 1 base and 2 bases respectively, with 12 bases between them. CDR1 is SGHAT, CDR2 FQNNGV, per germline. This chain's CDR3 is CASSLGGTSPYEQYF. As DNA, the CDR3 is TGTGCCAGCAGCTTAGGAGGTACTTCCCCCTACGAGCAGTACTTC.